This TCR beta chain appears in the sequencing data of a study of beta chain features in type 1 diabetes. Stem cell-like memory, regulatory, central memory and naive CD4+ cells were sorted via CD45RO/CCR7/CD25/CD127/CD95/CD27. The sequenced template was cDNA made from the entire isolated RNA. Sequencing used immunoSEQ multiplex PCR; TCRdb keeps in-frame clones, though not all of them. The sample holds under 250,000 clones, roughly 10% seen once. The CDR3 runs 13 residues. Trimming stripped 4 bases from V and 6 bases from J, with 12 bases between. Germline V gene sequence: CDR1 LNHDA, CDR2 SQIVND (reference sequence). This clone was found many times.

The TCR was taken from a man aged 18 to 35 in good health. The rearrangement links TRBV19 to TRBJ1-2; no reliable D call. The sample consisted of central memory CD4+ T cells from blood. The CDR3 loop is CASSTARFHGYTF. DNA of the CDR3: TGTGCCAGTAGTACGGCGCGGTTCCATGGCTACACCTTC.